This T cell receptor (beta chain) was documented in a study of tumor-infiltrating lymphocytes in localized non-small cell lung cancer. To note about this clone: What it binds is not known.

Germline CDR1 reads SGHNT; CDR2 reads YYREEE (reference sequence). The CDR3 extends over 15 amino acids. With 4 bases clipped from V and 1 base from J, the junction kept 7 bases outside the gene matches. The method was immunoSEQ multiplex PCR; TCRdb's version includes in-frame clones alone and lacks a portion of them. The data contain some 9,900 clones, around 74% of them singletons. General study findings and limits: No T-cell fraction difference was seen between IM1 and IM2 tumors. Higher tumor T cell infiltration than in uninvolved lung was supported by TCRbeta sequencing.

The rearrangement uses TRBV5-4 and TRBJ1-1; 7 bases match TRBD1. The sample taken for sequencing was uninvolved lung tissue not adjacent to the tumor. The origin of this receptor is a human donor with non-small cell lung cancer. The CDR3 region is CASSPQQGSNTEAFF. In nucleotides, the CDR3 is TGTGCCAGCAGCCCCCAACAGGGGTCGAACACTGAAGCTTTCTTT.